The 3 T cell receptor beta chains given below trace back to one sample, sequenced in a study of T cell repertoires in cytomegalovirus infection. For these TCRs, the target antigens are not known. TCRdb re-called the reads through MiXCR, storing one row per CDR3 protein. The data show more than 110,000 distinct CDR3 sequences, approximately 30% seen once. The starting material was CD8+ T cells from cultured PBMCs, obtained from culture after CMV antigen stimulation. The source is a human donor in good health (CMV status not recorded). Some clones in this sample may be carry-over from other donors' samples.

Concerning this clonotype: An end of the junction differs from the germline gene, which may be a read error. This chain links TRBV6-1 with TRBJ2-7, with 8 bases aligning to TRBD1. The CDR3 consists of 15 residues. Germline-derived CDR1 and CDR2 are MNHNS and SASEGT. The DNA for the CDR3 is TGTGCCAGCAGCGAAGGAAGGGGACCACGGGACAGGTCGATCTTC. It specifies CASSEGRGPRDRSIF.

This clonotype was seen once. The chain has TRBV5-1 and TRBJ1-2; maybe TRBD1 (5 bases). Trimming took off 0 bases at V and 3 bases at J, with 15 bases between the two ends. Germline values: CDR1 SGHRS, CDR2 YFSETQ. This CDR3 is built from 16 residues. In DNA form, the CDR3 reads TGCGCCAGCAGCTTGGCCGGGGGAGGCCCCGACTATGGCTACACCTTC. Amino acid sequence: CASSLAGGGPDYGYTF.

Note on this clonotype: Sequence at one end of the junction differs from germline and may be a read error. This sequence joins TRBV2 and TRBJ2-1; 10 nucleotides match TRBD2. CDR1 and CDR2 from the germline V gene are SNHLY and FYNNEI. The CDR3 runs 18 residues. Here the CDR3 reads CASSPTLAGDLSYNEQFF. The DNA of the CDR3 is TGTGCCAGCAGCCCCACCCTAGCGGGGGACCTCTCCTACAATGAGCAGTTCTTT.